Listed below are T cell receptor beta chains from one sample, sequenced in a study of OX40 agonist ivuxolimab in advanced cancers. Clones were sequenced by immunoSEQ multiplex PCR, and TCRdb holds only the in-frame ones, with some missing. This sample has about 36,000 clones, with 70% to 80% found just once. This sample comprised CD4+ or CD8+ T cells sorted from blood, obtained in a trial of the OX40 agonist ivuxolimab. The receptors shown here come from an adult with an advanced solid tumor such as melanoma, head and neck, liver or kidney cancer. Both conserved end residues are part of each CDR3. A D gene is named only where the DNA matches it firmly. Clone size is shown for a subset of rows, as once, few, many or a class of expanded clone.

D	V	J	size	DNA	CDR3
NA	TRBV2	TRBJ2-1	once	TGTGCCAACACGGGACCCCTAGGTGAGCAGTTCTTC	CANTGPLGEQFF
NA	TRBV28	TRBJ1-1	few	TGTGCCAGCAGTTTGGCGGGGGGCATTGAAGCTTTCTTT	CASSLAGGIEAFF
TRBD2	TRBV4-1	TRBJ2-1	NA	TGCGCCAGCAGCCCTGGGGGAGCGGGAGGGCCTGGCAATGAGCAGTTCTTC	CASSPGGAGGPGNEQFF
TRBD2	TRBV5-4	TRBJ2-1	NA	TGTGCCAGCAGCTTGCTAGCGGGGGGCAATGAGCAGTTCTTC	CASSLLAGGNEQFF
NA	TRBV28	TRBJ2-7	few	TGTGCCAGCAGTTTTAACGGGGGCTACGAGCAGTACTTC	CASSFNGGYEQYF
TRBD1	TRBV9	TRBJ1-2	NA	TGTGCCAGCAGCGAGACCGGGACAGCTAACTATGGCTACACCTTC	CASSETGTANYGYTF
NA	TRBV6-5	TRBJ1-6	NA	TGTGCCAGCAGATACGGGATGGATAATTCACCCCTCCACTTT	CASRYGMDNSPLHF
NA	TRBV15	TRBJ2-1	once	TGTGCCACCAGCAGGATGCGGACTACGGAGCAGTTCTTC	CATSRMRTTEQFF
NA	TRBV6-5	TRBJ2-7	NA	TGTGCCAGCAGTTACGCAGGGAGCGAGCAGTACTTC	CASSYAGSEQYF
TRBD2	TRBV27	TRBJ2-1	NA	TGTGCCAGCAGTTTAACTAGCGGGGGGTACAATGAGCAGTTCTTC	CASSLTSGGYNEQFF
TRBD2	TRBV28	TRBJ2-7	NA	TGTGCCAGCAGTTTACTAGCGGGAGTTGTCGAGCAGTACTTC	CASSLLAGVVEQYF
NA	TRBV30	TRBJ1-3	NA	TGTGCCTGGAGTGAATTAACAGGGCTCGCTGGAAACACCATATATTTT	CAWSELTGLAGNTIYF
NA	TRBV28	TRBJ1-6	NA	TGTGCCAGCATCTTTGCCTTCTCGGGTAATTCACCCCTCCACTTT	CASIFAFSGNSPLHF
NA	TRBV28	TRBJ2-7	NA	TGTGCCAGCAGTTTGACTACAGGGTTTCTGGACGAGCAGTACTTC	CASSLTTGFLDEQYF
NA	TRBV6-6	TRBJ2-1	NA	TGTGCCAGCAGTTACGGAACAGAGCAGTTCTTC	CASSYGTEQFF
NA	TRBV28	TRBJ2-7	NA	TGTGCCAGCAGTCCCCAGCAGGGGGGTGTGGACGAGCAGTACTTC	CASSPQQGGVDEQYF
NA	TRBV2	TRBJ2-3	NA	TGTGCCAGCAGTGTGTCGGGGAGCGCAGATACGCAGTATTTT	CASSVSGSADTQYF
NA	TRBV4-2	TRBJ2-6	NA	TGTGCCAGCAGCCAACTCCTGGAATTTGCGGGGGCCAACGTCCTGACTTTC	CASSQLLEFAGANVLTF
NA	TRBV9	TRBJ2-7	few	TGTGCCAGCAGCGGAGGAAACAGGGATTACGAGCAGTACTTC	CASSGGNRDYEQYF
NA	TRBV7-8	TRBJ2-1	NA	TGTGCCAGCAGCTTAACGAGGGAGTTGGTTTGGAATGAGCAGTTCTTC	CASSLTRELVWNEQFF
NA	TRBV6-1	TRBJ1-2	NA	TGTGCCAGCAGGGATTATCAGGGTGTAATGGGCGGCTACACCTTC	CASRDYQGVMGGYTF
TRBD1	TRBV10-3	TRBJ1-1	NA	TGTGCCATCAAGGGGACAGGAGGAACTGAAGCTTTCTTT	CAIKGTGGTEAFF
TRBD1	TRBV6-5	TRBJ1-4	few	TGTGCCAGCAGTTCCGACAGGGGTTATAATGAAAAACTGTTTTTT	CASSSDRGYNEKLFF
TRBD1	TRBV5-1	TRBJ1-2	NA	TGCGCCAGCAGCTATGGGACAGGCTATGGCTACACCTTC	CASSYGTGYGYTF
NA	TRBV6-1	TRBJ2-1	few	TGTGCCAGCTCGGCGGGCTCCTACAATGAGCAGTTCTTC	CASSAGSYNEQFF
TRBD1	TRBV4-2	TRBJ2-7	few	TGTGCCAGCGGGGACAGGGGGGACGAGCAGTACTTC	CASGDRGDEQYF
NA	TRBV7-2	TRBJ2-3	NA	TGTGCCAGCAGCTCCGTCCCAGCAGATACGCAGTATTTT	CASSSVPADTQYF
NA	TRBV12-1	TRBJ1-1	NA	TGTGCCAGCAGCTTCAGGACGGGGCGGAACACTGAAGCTTTCTTT	CASSFRTGRNTEAFF
NA	TRBV28	TRBJ2-7	NA	TGTGCCAGCAGGGCAGGGTTCTACGAGCAGTACTTC	CASRAGFYEQYF
NA	TRBV4-3	TRBJ1-1	many	TGCGCCAGCAGCCCCTTTAGTGCAGGGTTGAACACTGAAGCTTTCTTT	CASSPFSAGLNTEAFF
NA	TRBV9	TRBJ2-1	NA	TGTGCCAGCAGCGTAGGGAGAGGGGGGTACGAGCAGTTCTTC	CASSVGRGGYEQFF
TRBD1	TRBV13	TRBJ2-7	medium-sized	TGTGCCAGCAGCTTAGGGGACAGGGGTTTCCACGAGCAGTACTTC	CASSLGDRGFHEQYF
NA	TRBV6-6	TRBJ2-7	NA	TGTGCCAGCAGTTACCGGGACGGGTCCTACGAGCAGTACTTC	CASSYRDGSYEQYF
NA	TRBV27	TRBJ1-2	NA	TGTGCCAGCAGCCAGGGTTTCGGCTACACCTTC	CASSQGFGYTF
NA	TRBV27	TRBJ1-1	NA	TGTGCCAGCAGTTTATCGGGGTCGGGGGCCAATTTTAAAGCTTTCTTT	CASSLSGSGANFKAFF
NA	TRBV2	TRBJ1-1	once	TGTGCCAGCAGTGGCGGAGGTTTTTCGGGGCAGATGAACACTGAAGCTTTCTTT	CASSGGGFSGQMNTEAFF
NA	TRBV28	TRBJ2-6	many	TGTGCCACCTTGGCAGAAAACTCTGGGGCCAACGTCCTGACTTTC	CATLAENSGANVLTF
TRBD1	TRBV4-2	TRBJ2-1	NA	TGTGCCAGCAGCAGTACCCCGGGACAGTACAATGAGCAGTTCTTC	CASSSTPGQYNEQFF
NA	TRBV7-9	TRBJ2-5	NA	TGTGCCAGCAGCTTAGTACGGGAAGAGACCCAGTACTTC	CASSLVREETQYF
NA	TRBV30	TRBJ2-3	NA	TGTGCCTGGAGGCTAGGGGGGGGGCGTACAGATACGCAGTATTTT	CAWRLGGGRTDTQYF
NA	TRBV28	TRBJ1-4	NA	TGTGCCAGCAGTTTCAGCGGGGGGCTAAAGGCTAATGAAAAACTGTTTTTT	CASSFSGGLKANEKLFF
TRBD1	TRBV6-5	TRBJ1-1	NA	TGTGTCGCGTGCAGGACAGGGGGCACTGAAGCTTTCTTT	CVACRTGGTEAFF
NA	TRBV6-1	TRBJ1-2	NA	TGTGCCAGCAGTGAATCAGGGTACGGCTACACCTTC	CASSESGYGYTF
NA	TRBV19	TRBJ2-1	few	TGTGCCAGCGCCCGGGACCACTACAATGAGCAGTTCTTC	CASARDHYNEQFF
NA	TRBV19	TRBJ2-2	NA	TGTGCCAGTAGTAACTGGAACCTCCGGGAGCTGTTTTTT	CASSNWNLRELFF
NA	TRBV7-8	TRBJ1-1	NA	TGTGCCAGCAACCTGGGGGGAGAAGGCACTGAAGCTTTCTTT	CASNLGGEGTEAFF
TRBD2	TRBV29-1	TRBJ2-1	NA	TGCAGCGTTGAGGGACTAGCGGGAGCTTACAATGAGCAGTTCTTC	CSVEGLAGAYNEQFF
TRBD1	TRBV4-2	TRBJ2-7	NA	TGTGCCAGCAGCCAAGATACGACAGGGGTATCCTACGAGCAGTACTTC	CASSQDTTGVSYEQYF
NA	TRBV6-6	TRBJ1-5	few	TGTGCCAGCAGTTACTTACAGCTCCGACCAAATCAGCCCCAGCATTTT	CASSYLQLRPNQPQHF
NA	TRBV14	TRBJ1-3	many	TGTGCCAGCAGCCTCGTGGGAGGTGTCTCTGGAAACACCATATATTTT	CASSLVGGVSGNTIYF